These 24 T cell receptor beta chains were all obtained from the same sample, sequenced in a study of CD8+ T cells in alopecia areata. Extracted from the samples, RNA was reverse transcribed into cDNA to serve as the sequencing template. Only in-frame clones appear in the TCRdb table, and some are missing; sequencing was by immunoSEQ multiplex PCR. The data show about 1,700 clones, with none appearing a single time. Specimen: skin. These receptors were obtained from a C3H/HeJ mouse with alopecia areata. The MHC haplotype of this mouse line is H2-k.

Concerning this clone itself: These gene names are mouse names. The CDR3 extends 4 residues past the end of the read, so its final part is completed from the germline J gene. The rearrangement joins TRBV13-2 to TRBJ2-7; 7 bases map to TRBD1. CDR3 length equals 14 residues. With 2 bases clipped from V and 2 bases from J, the junction kept 4 bases outside the gene matches. Germline V CDR1 and CDR2: NNHNN, SYGAGS (reference sequence). The CDR3 loop reads CASGEGQRTYEQYF. The CDR3 bases that were read are TGTGCCAGCGGTGAGGGACAGAGAACCTAT.

This clone has only a few counts. Gene names and germline match the mouse. The read finishes 4 residues shy of the CDR3 end, and the germline J gene is used to complete it. The V and J genes are TRBV13-1 and TRBJ2-1, with TRBD2 identical over 9 bases. With 0 bases clipped from V and 3 bases from J, the junction kept 1 base outside the gene matches. The CDR3 runs 15 residues. Germline V gene lookup returns CDR1 NSHNY and CDR2 SYGAGN. CDR3 in amino acids: CASSDVLGGYAEQFF. Incomplete CDR3 DNA: TGTGCCAGCAGTGATGTACTGGGGGGCTATGCT.

A word on this clone: Gene names refer to mouse genes. The read comes to an end 4 residues before the CDR3 does, leaving the germline J gene to fill in the end. The rearrangement uses TRBV31 and TRBJ2-5; no clear D. The CDR3 consists of 12 residues. Trimming removed 0 bases from V and 1 base from J, with 2 bases in between. The V gene's germline CDR1 is GKSSPN and CDR2 SITVG. Partial CDR3 DNA: TGTGCCTGGAGTCTGGACCAAGAC. Translation gives CAWSLDQD. The complete CDR3 reads CAWSLDQDTQYF.

Relative to its sample, this clone is large (0.1 to 1%). Gene labels here are mouse ones. The read terminates 4 residues before the CDR3 end, so the remaining end is supplied by the germline J gene. The chain is built from TRBV1 and TRBJ2-5; a possible D gene is TRBD2 (6 bases). Trimming took off 0 bases at V and 2 bases at J, with 12 bases between the two ends. Germline loops: CDR1 NSQYPW, CDR2 LRSPGD (reference sequence). The CDR3 length is 16 residues. The CDR3 DNA, read in part, is TGCACCTGCAGTGCAGATCTGGGGTGGGGCCAAGAC. It yields the protein CTCSADLGWGQD. The full CDR3 is CTCSADLGWGQDTQYF.

This clone was seen a handful of times. The germline and genes are mouse ones. From the germline J gene comes the end of the CDR3, since the read stops 4 residues before it. The V and J genes are TRBV13-2 and TRBJ2-4, with D unclear. CDR3 length: 13 residues. Germline V CDR1 and CDR2: NNHNN, SYGAGS (reference sequence). CDR3 protein: CASGQAGENTLYF. CDR3 DNA (partial): TGTGCCAGCGGTCAGGCAGGTGAAAAC.

By sample share, this clone is medium-sized (0.01 to 0.1%). The genes and germline here are from mouse. The read ends 4 residues early relative to the CDR3; the germline J gene fills the gap. The J gene is TRBJ2-1, the V gene TRBV1, with no clear D. The V gene lost 0 bases and the J gene lost 3 bases, with 0 bases spanning the gap. This CDR3 has 12 residues. Germline V gene lookup returns CDR1 NSQYPW and CDR2 LRSPGD (reference sequence). CDR3 loop: CTCSADYAEQFF. The sequenced CDR3 bases are TGCACCTGCAGTGCAGACTATGCT.

There are many counts of this clone. Genes and germline come from the mouse. The read comes to an end 3 residues before the CDR3 does, leaving the germline J gene to fill in the end. This chain joins TRBV31 and TRBJ1-6, with 7 positions matching TRBD1. TRBJ1-6 is an ORF, and what it does is uncertain. The germline V gene encodes CDR1 GKSSPN and CDR2 SITVG. The CDR3 spans 14 residues. The V gene end was trimmed by 3 bases and the J gene end by 2 bases; junction bases not matched to a gene: 1. Incomplete CDR3 DNA: TGTGCCTGGAGGGGGACAGCCTATAATTCGCCC. This sequence encodes CAWRGTAYNSP. The whole CDR3 reads CAWRGTAYNSPLYF.

Regarding this clone: The gene names given are mouse names. The CDR3 goes on 4 residues after the read ends, and that part is filled in from the germline J gene. The sample has other DNA sequences that encode this CDR3 too. The rearrangement links TRBV19 to TRBJ2-2, with 9 bases aligning to TRBD1. The CDR3 is made up of 17 amino acids. The germline V gene has CDR1 FNHDT and CDR2 SITEND (reference sequence). J lost 0 bases, V lost 2 bases, and 5 bases had no gene match. CDR3 DNA (partial): TGTGCCAGCAGTATCCCTGACAGGGGGGCAAACACCGGG. It encodes CASSIPDRGANTG. The entire CDR3 protein is CASSIPDRGANTGQLYF.

This clone has only a few counts. The gene symbols are mouse symbols. The read ends 4 residues early relative to the CDR3; the germline J gene fills the gap. The chain recombines TRBV29 with TRBJ2-1; 11 positions match TRBD2. The CDR3 sequence is 18 residues long. The germline gives CDR1 MSHET, CDR2 SYDVDS. Incomplete CDR3 DNA: TGTGCTAGCAGTTCTCATGCCTACCGGGACTGGGGGTGGGCT. It is translated as CASSSHAYRDWGWA. The entire CDR3 reads CASSSHAYRDWGWAEQFF.

Sample share makes this clone hyperexpanded (1% or more). Gene names refer to mouse genes. Read coverage stops 4 residues before the CDR3 terminus; the germline J gene supplies the remainder. The V gene is TRBV13-3, the J gene TRBJ2-7, with 7 bases matching TRBD1. This CDR3 has 12 amino acids. CDR1 is NNHDY, CDR2 SYVADS, per germline. The CDR3 loop is CASSGRGYEQYF. Partial CDR3 DNA: TGTGCCAGCAGTGGCAGGGGGTAT.

This clone was seen a handful of times. The genes are named according to mouse. The read finishes 4 residues shy of the CDR3 end, and the germline J gene is used to complete it. J is TRBJ2-7 and V is TRBV19, with TRBD1 matching 7 bases. CDR3 length: 12 amino acids. Germline CDR1 is FNHDT and CDR2 is SITEND (reference sequence). The part of the CDR3 DNA that was read is TGTGCCAGCAGTGGCAGGGGGTAT. It specifies CASSGRGY. The whole CDR3 sequence is CASSGRGYEQYF.

This clone has a handful of counts. Mouse gene names and germline throughout. The sequenced fragment ends 3 residues before the CDR3 boundary, so the rest is inferred from the germline J gene. The J gene is TRBJ1-6, the V gene TRBV13-2; a weak D match, TRBD1 (5 bases). TRBJ1-6 is known as an ORF, though its function is uncertain. The CDR3 is 14 amino acids. Germline V lookup: CDR1 NNHNN, CDR2 SYGAGS (reference sequence). The covered CDR3 bases are TGTGCCAGCGGTGTGGACACCGGTTACTTCGCC. Protein product: CASGVDTGYFA. The full CDR3 protein reads CASGVDTGYFALYF.

This clone occurred many times. Gene names denote mouse genes. The covered CDR3 bases are TGTGCCAGCAGCCAAGACAGGGGCTCCTAT. Its translation: CASSQDRGSY. The complete CDR3 protein is CASSQDRGSYEQYF. The chain links TRBV5 to TRBJ2-7; tentative D call: TRBD1 (6 bases). From the germline J gene comes the end of the CDR3, since the read stops 4 residues before it. Trimming removed 0 bases at V and 0 bases at J, with 6 bases between. Germline assignment: CDR1 LGHNA and CDR2 YNLKQL (reference sequence). This CDR3 is 14 amino acids long.

The sample holds a few counts of this clone. The genes and germline here are from mouse. The read ends 4 residues shy of where the CDR3 ends; the end is completed using the germline J gene. This chain links TRBV16 with TRBJ2-7, with a weak D call TRBD2 (6 bases). CDR3 length: 15 residues. V lost 0 bases, J lost 0 bases, and 9 bases lay in between. The V gene's germline CDR1 is SGHSA and CDR2 FRNQAP. The covered CDR3 bases are TGTGCAAGCAGCTTAGACTCCTGGGGCTCCTAT. Its protein product is CASSLDSWGSY. The entire CDR3 reads CASSLDSWGSYEQYF.

In this sample, this clone turned up many times. Genes and germline are mouse. The missing CDR3 end, 4 residues past where the read stops, is filled in from the germline J gene. J is TRBJ2-1 and V is TRBV14, with TRBD2 identical over 12 bases. J lost 6 bases, V lost 5 bases, and 3 bases had no gene match. The CDR3 is 14 residues long. Germline-derived CDR1 and CDR2 are SGHDT and FRDEAV. This CDR3 is CASRGDWGAAEQFF. CDR3 DNA, as far as it was read: TGTGCCAGCAGGGGGGACTGGGGGGCTGCT. The full variable domain, with the rest looked up from reference TRBV14 and TRBJ2-1, is EAGVTQSPRYAVLQEGQAVSFWCDPISGHDTLYWYQQPRDQGPQLLVYFRDEAVIDNSQLPSDRFSAVRPKGTNSTLKIQSAKQGDTATYLCASRGDWGAAEQFFGPGTRLTVL.

Notes on this clone: Gene names are mouse gene names. Read sequence stops 4 residues before the CDR3 end, and the germline J gene provides the missing end. This chain connects TRBV13-2 to TRBJ2-1; 10 bases line up with TRBD2. CDR1 is NNHNN and CDR2 is SYGAGS in the germline V gene (reference sequence). The CDR3 spans 20 residues. V lost 0 bases, J lost 1 base, and 13 bases stayed unmatched. The CDR3 region is CASGDASDWGILLNYAEQFF. CDR3 DNA, as far as it was read: TGTGCCAGCGGTGATGCCTCGGACTGGGGGATCCTACTAAACTATGCT.

This clone showed up many times. Gene names denote mouse genes. The CDR3 goes on 4 residues after the read ends, and that part is filled in from the germline J gene. The chain links TRBV1 to TRBJ2-5; tentative D call: TRBD2 (7 bases). This CDR3 is 12 amino acids long. Germline CDR1 and CDR2: NSQYPW and LRSPGD (reference sequence). CDR3 amino acids: CTCSGGADTQYF. CDR3 DNA, as far as it was read: TGCACCTGCAGTGGGGGGGCAGAC.

This clone was observed many times. Any gene name here is a mouse gene name. The CDR3 extends 4 residues past the end of the read, so its final part is completed from the germline J gene. The rearrangement links TRBV1 to TRBJ2-2; TRBD2 matches 10 bases. With V trimmed by 5 bases and J by 2 bases, 2 bases remained unmatched. This CDR3 contains 15 residues. CDR1 and CDR2 from the germline V gene are NSQYPW and LRSPGD (reference sequence). CDR3 residues: CTCSPTGGNTGQLYF. The DNA read from the CDR3 is TGCACCTGCAGTCCGACTGGGGGGAACACCGGG.

This clone occurred a few times. Gene names and germline refer to mouse. The read finishes 4 residues shy of the CDR3 end, and the germline J gene is used to complete it. The V call is TRBV13-1, the J call TRBJ1-1, with D maybe TRBD1 (6 bases). This CDR3 is built from 12 residues. From germline, CDR1 is NSHNY and CDR2 SYGAGN. Trimming shortened V by 5 bases and J by 1 base, and 6 bases separated the two germline ends. CDR3 bases read: TGTGCCAGCAGACAGGGGAACACA. Its translation is CASRQGNT. The full CDR3 reads CASRQGNTEVFF.

This clone was picked up many times. The genes are named according to mouse. The sequenced fragment ends 4 residues before the CDR3 boundary, so the rest is inferred from the germline J gene. The chain recombines TRBV16 with TRBJ2-7; 11 nucleotides line up with TRBD2. CDR3 length equals 16 residues. V lost 1 base to trimming and J lost 0 bases; unmatched junction nucleotides: 2. Germline V gives CDR1 SGHSA, CDR2 FRNQAP. CDR3 residues: CASSLGDWGSSYEQYF. The CDR3 DNA, read in part, is TGTGCAAGCAGCTTAGGGGACTGGGGGAGCTCCTAT. Combining the CDR3 with reference TRBV16 and TRBJ2-7 gives the whole variable domain NAGVIQTPRHKVTGKGQEATLWCEPISGHSAVFWYRQTIVQGLEFLTYFRNQAPIDDSGMPKERFSAQMPNQSHSTLKIQSTQPQDSAVYLCASSLGDWGSSYEQYFGPGTRLTVL.

By proportion, this clone is medium-sized. The genes and germline here are from mouse. The read comes to an end 4 residues before the CDR3 does, leaving the germline J gene to fill in the end. The rearrangement links TRBV1 to TRBJ2-2; D remains ambiguous. Germline V lookup: CDR1 NSQYPW, CDR2 LRSPGD (reference sequence). The V and J ends lost 0 bases and 0 bases respectively, with 8 bases between them. The CDR3 has 16 residues. The part of the CDR3 DNA that was read is TGCACCTGCAGTGCAGACTGGTCCGCAAACACCGGG. Its translation: CTCSADWSANTG. The whole CDR3 region reads CTCSADWSANTGQLYF. Supplemented by reference TRBV1 and TRBJ2-2, the full variable domain reads VTLLEQNPRWRLVPRGQAVNLRCILKNSQYPWMSWYQQDLQKQLQWLFTLRSPGDKEVKSLPGADYLATRVTDTELRLQVANMSQGRTLYCTCSADWSANTGQLYFGEGSKLTVL.

This clone has only a few counts. The gene symbols are mouse symbols. The sequence runs out 3 residues before the end of the CDR3; the remainder is reconstructed from the germline J gene. The V and J genes are TRBV5 and TRBJ1-6; TRBD1 matches 11 bases. TRBJ1-6 is marked as an open reading frame, function uncertain. Unmatched junction bases numbered 2, after V lost 4 bases and J lost 3 bases. This CDR3 contains 16 residues. Germline V CDR1 and CDR2: LGHNA, YNLKQL (reference sequence). The CDR3 loop is CASSPGTGGYNSPLYF. The sequenced CDR3 bases are TGTGCCAGCAGCCCAGGGACAGGGGGCTATAATTCGCCC.

Points on this clone: Mouse names are used for the genes. The read stops 4 residues short of the end of the CDR3; the missing end is completed from the germline J gene. The chain employs TRBV13-3 and TRBJ2-1; D is unclear. The ends were cut back, 2 bases at V and 6 bases at J, with 9 bases in the middle. CDR1 and CDR2 from the germline V gene are NNHDY and SYVADS. The CDR3 has 13 amino acids. CDR3 in amino acids: CASSEKVGAEQFF. The DNA read from the CDR3 is TGTGCCAGCAGTGAGAAGGTAGGTGCT.

For this clone: Gene labels here are mouse ones. The read ends 4 residues shy of where the CDR3 ends; the end is completed using the germline J gene. V and J are TRBV3 and TRBJ1-2; 10 bases map to TRBD1. CDR1 and CDR2 (germline): SNHLY, FYNGKV (reference sequence). CDR3 length equals 14 residues. V was clipped by 6 bases and J by 3 bases; unmatched bases: 4. This CDR3 is CASRDRGRDSDYTF. CDR3 bases read: TGTGCCAGCAGAGACAGGGGGCGAGACTCC.